Listed here is a single T cell receptor (beta chain). Its specificity is unknown. An end of the junction differs from the germline gene, which may be a read error. Other DNA sequences from this sample encode an identical CDR3 as well. The sample is drawn from a study of cytomegalovirus exposure and HLA in healthy donors. Overall study results and limits: There were several of the most significant clusters that appeared linked to common viral pathogens in a later analysis. Apparent HLA restriction characterized most CMV-associated TCR beta chains in a later analysis.

Primers for the PCR totalled 60 Vbeta and 13 Jbeta. The repertoire was sequenced with immunoSEQ multiplex PCR; TCRdb's copy has only in-frame clones and lacks some. The sample includes around 40,000 clones, roughly 90% seen only once; the top ten take roughly 8%. This clonotype was obtained from a woman between 35 and 50 years old in good health and CMV-seropositive. The sample taken for sequencing was PBMCs.

CDR3 in DNA: TGTGCCAGCAGCCCTAGGGGGGGGCATTACAATGAACAGTTCTTC. It specifies CASSPRGGHYNEQFF. The V and J genes are TRBV6-5 and TRBJ2-1, with a possible D match to TRBD2 (7 bases). This CDR3 comprises 15 residues. The germline V gene encodes CDR1 MNHEY and CDR2 SVGAGI.